This passage covers 9 T cell receptor beta chains from one sample sequenced in a study of cytomegalovirus exposure and HLA in healthy donors. PCR used 60 Vbeta primers and 13 Jbeta primers. TCRdb's table, derived via immunoSEQ multiplex PCR, lists solely in-frame clones and lacks some. Among roughly 150,000 clones listed, around three quarters were seen once. The sample was PBMCs. The receptors were gathered from a man aged 35-49 years in good health and CMV-seronegative.

The chain employs TRBV7-2 and TRBJ1-5, with a weak D call TRBD1 (5 bases). Trimming pared 7 bases from V and 6 bases from J, leaving 22 bases between. Germline CDR1 SGHTA, CDR2 FQGNSA. The length of the CDR3 is 16 residues. The chain's CDR3 is CASTLAGGEASQPQHF. CDR3 DNA sequence: TGTGCCAGCACCCTCGCGGGGGGTGAGGCGTCTCAGCCCCAGCATTTT.

The chain joins TRBV27 to TRBJ1-5; 12 positions match TRBD1. V was clipped by 5 bases and J by 6 bases; unmatched bases: 8. CDR3 length: 16 residues. Looked up from germline, CDR1 is MNHEY and CDR2 is SMNVEV (reference sequence). CDR3 nucleotides: TGTGCCAGCAGTACAAAGGGACAGGGGGCCGGTCAGCCCCAGCATTTT. Translation gives CASSTKGQGAGQPQHF.

The rearrangement links TRBV18 to TRBJ1-2, with D tentatively TRBD1 (5 bases). The CDR3 contains 13 residues. Germline V gene data show CDR1 as KGHSH and CDR2 as LQKENI. V was cut by 3 bases and J by 7 bases, with 12 bases left in between. The CDR3 DNA sequence: TGTGCCAGCTCACCGGGACTGCCCGCTGGCTACACCTTC. Residues: CASSPGLPAGYTF. Together with reference TRBV18 and TRBJ1-2, the CDR3 gives the full variable domain: NAGVMQNPRHLVRRRGQEARLRCSPMKGHSHVYWYRQLPEEGLKFMVYLQKENIIDESGMPKERFSAEFPKEGPSILRIQQVVRGDSAAYFCASSPGLPAGYTFGSGTRLTVV.

This clone showed up just a few times. The chain is built from TRBV6-4 and TRBJ2-3; D is uncertain. V was shortened by 3 bases and J by 0 bases, with 7 bases between the two germline ends. CDR3 length: 14 residues. Germline values: CDR1 MRHNA, CDR2 SNTAGT. In nucleotides, the CDR3 is TGTGCCAGCAGTGAAGACTTCAGCACAGATACGCAGTATTTT. This encodes CASSEDFSTDTQYF.

The chain joins TRBV20-1 to TRBJ2-4, with 8 bases matching TRBD1. The V gene's germline CDR1 is DFQATT and CDR2 SNEGSKA (reference sequence). The CDR3 extends over 10 amino acids. The V and J ends lost 8 bases and 10 bases, in that order; junction bases with no gene match: 4. The DNA of the CDR3 is TGCAGTCCAGGGGGCGGAATTCAGTACTTC. Translated: CSPGGGIQYF.

The rearrangement links TRBV9 to TRBJ2-3; the match to TRBD2 covers 9 bases. Germline V gene data show CDR1 as SGDLS and CDR2 as YYNGEE. This CDR3 is built from 17 residues. Unmatched junction bases numbered 9, after V lost 4 bases and J lost 0 bases. This chain's CDR3 is CASSPVAGETSTDTQYF. In nucleotides, the CDR3 is TGTGCCAGCAGCCCAGTAGCGGGAGAAACGAGCACAGATACGCAGTATTTT.

In nucleotides, the CDR3 is TGTGCAAGTCGCACCAGTCGGAGGGGATACTACGAGCAGTACTTC. Amino acids: CASRTSRRGYYEQYF. The chain joins TRBV12-2 to TRBJ2-7; the D call in the table, TRBD2, was not verified against the DNA. TRBV12-2 is given as a pseudogene. The CDR3 spans 15 residues.

A few counts support this clone. A junction end diverges from the germline sequence, so it may reflect a read error. The CDR3, as DNA: TGTGCCAGCAGTACCGGACAGGGGAAGTCTGGGGCCAACGGCCTGACTTTC. Protein product: CASSTGQGKSGANGLTF. V is TRBV28 and J is TRBJ2-6; TRBD1 agrees at 9 bases. Germline CDR1 reads MDHEN; CDR2 reads SYDVKM. This CDR3 is built from 17 residues.

This sequence joins TRBV19 and TRBJ1-4, with a weak D call TRBD1 (5 bases). CDR1 and CDR2 from the germline V gene are LNHDA and SQIVND (reference sequence). V lost 1 base, J lost 0 bases, and 6 bases lay in between. There are 15 residues in the CDR3. CDR3 coding DNA: TGTGCCAGTAGTATAGGGGGCACAACTAATGAAAAACTGTTTTTT. Its protein product is CASSIGGTTNEKLFF.